Each of the 22 T cell receptor beta chains below was sequenced from the same sample in a study of glioma-infiltrating T cells. Amplification of TCR alpha and beta CDR3 regions from RNA used iRepertoire nested multiplex PCR. TCRdb used MiXCR to reprocess the multiplex PCR reads, holding one entry per CDR3 protein. The data contain about 93,000 distinct CDR3 sequences, roughly 40% of them singletons. The material sequenced was glioma tissue, nonneoplastic brain tissue, or PBMCs (not recorded which). The receptor set was obtained from a human donor with low-grade glioma or glioblastoma, undergoing nonglioma brain surgery, or in good health (not recorded which).

The chain couples TRBV11-3 to TRBJ2-1; D may be TRBD1 or TRBD2 (5 bases each). Germline CDR1 and CDR2: SGHNT and YENEEA. V lost 6 bases and J 9 bases, leaving 21 bases between the germline ends. The CDR3 totals 15 residues. The CDR3 loop is CASSSGALGGIEQFF. In nucleotides, the CDR3 is TGTGCCAGCAGTTCCGGGGCCCTTGGTGGTATTGAGCAGTTCTTC.

About this clonotype itself: At one end, the junction sequence differs from germline, possibly due to a read error. The chain links TRBV29-1 to TRBJ1-2, with 10 bases matching TRBD1. Germline CDR1 and CDR2: SQVTM and ANQGSEA. CDR3 length equals 14 residues. CDR3 loop: CGVKRDRGYYGYTF. CDR3 DNA: TGCGGCGTTAAAAGGGACAGGGGCTACTATGGCTACACCTTC.

At least ten counts were recorded for this clonotype. V and J are TRBV6-6 and TRBJ2-2, with D possibly TRBD2 on 5 matching bases. CDR3 size: 14 residues. The germline gives CDR1 MNHNY, CDR2 SVGAGI (reference sequence). V dropped 0 bases and J dropped 8 bases, with 10 bases sitting between them. The CDR3 region has the DNA TGTGCCAGCAGTTACTCGACGGGGATTGGGGAGCTGTTTTTT. Translated, it gives CASSYSTGIGELFF.

This sequence joins TRBV7-9 and TRBJ2-6, with 7 bases lining up with TRBD1. CDR3 length equals 15 residues. V lost 3 bases to trimming and J lost 6 bases; unmatched junction nucleotides: 5. Germline CDR1 reads SEHNR; CDR2 reads FQNEAQ (reference sequence). As DNA, the CDR3 is TGTGCCAGCAGCTTCAAGGGGGCTAAGGCCAACGTCCTGACTTTC. Protein: CASSFKGAKANVLTF.

With regard to this clonotype: A read error may be the cause here, since a much bigger clone is one base away. The rearrangement joins TRBV4-1 to TRBJ1-2; weak D call: TRBD1 (6 bases). Germline V gene data show CDR1 as MGHRA and CDR2 as YSYEKL. This CDR3 comprises 15 residues. In nucleotides, the CDR3 is TGCGCCGGCAGCGGATATAGGGGGGTCGGCTATGGCTACACCTTC. Its protein product is CAGSGYRGVGYGYTF.

This clonotype was seen many times. The rearrangement joins TRBV6-1 to TRBJ1-1; D not resolved. CDR1 MNHNS and CDR2 SASEGT come from the germline V gene. V gave up 6 bases and J gave up 2 bases, with 10 bases separating them. The CDR3 has 13 residues. The CDR3 DNA is TGTGCCAGCAGCGCTACTCAAAACACTGAAGCTTTCTTT. It specifies CASSATQNTEAFF.

V usage is TRBV6-5 and J usage is TRBJ1-1; D call uncertain. Germline-derived CDR1 and CDR2 are MNHEY and SVGAGI. The germline V and J ends were trimmed by 5 bases and 7 bases, with 14 bases remaining between them. The CDR3 runs to 13 residues. CDR3 in amino acids: CASSIHSNDEAFF. CDR3 DNA: TGTGCCAGCAGTATACACTCGAACGATGAAGCTTTCTTT.

The V and J genes are TRBV9 and TRBJ2-6, with TRBD1 matching 8 bases. The CDR3 is 19 amino acids. V shed 4 bases and J 1 base; nucleotides not matched to a gene: 13. Germline V CDR1 and CDR2: SGDLS, YYNGEE. CDR3 bases: TGTGCCAGCAGCCCACAGGGGGTTGGGATTCGTTCTGGGGCCAACGTCCTGACTTTC. This encodes CASSPQGVGIRSGANVLTF.

This clonotype occurred many times. The V gene is TRBV2, the J gene TRBJ2-7; 9 bases fit TRBD1. The CDR3 is made up of 12 amino acids. V lost 8 bases to trimming and J lost 2 bases; unmatched junction nucleotides: 1. Germline CDR1 SNHLY, CDR2 FYNNEI. Written as DNA, the CDR3 is TGTGCCAGCCGGGACAGGGCCTACGAGCAGTACTTC. Its translation is CASRDRAYEQYF.

In its sample, this clonotype was seen many times. This sequence joins TRBV10-3 and TRBJ2-5; TRBD1 matches 8 bases. Germline V gives CDR1 ENHRY, CDR2 SYGVKD. The CDR3 length is 14 residues. V was clipped by 0 bases and J by 4 bases; unmatched bases: 1. CDR3 nucleotide sequence: TGTGCCATCAGTGAGTCTGACAGGGGAGAGACCCAGTACTTC. This sequence encodes CAISESDRGETQYF.

On this clonotype itself: Mismatch with germline at one junction end may stem from a read error. The gene calls are TRBV24-1 and TRBJ2-5; D unclear. Germline CDR1 KGHDR, CDR2 SFDVKD. The CDR3 is 15 residues long. CDR3 in amino acids: CATSGDRAVIETQYF. CDR3 DNA sequence: TGCGCCACCAGTGGGGATCGGGCCGTAATCGAGACCCAGTACTTC.

To note about this clonotype: As the CDR3 is not closed by the conserved phenylalanine or tryptophan, this likely results from a read error. The chain is built from TRBV27 and TRBJ2-1; TRBD2 matches at 12 bases. In germline, CDR1 is MNHEY, CDR2 SMNVEV (reference sequence). V dropped 4 bases and J dropped 4; count of bases not matched to a gene: 11. CDR3 length: 18 residues. The CDR3 DNA reads as TGTGCCAGCAGTTCTTTGGGACTAGCGGGTGGGTTATACAATGAGCAGTTCCTC. It translates to CASSSLGLAGGLYNEQFL.

V gene TRBV6-2 or TRBV6-3 combines with J gene TRBJ2-3; 9 bases fit TRBD2. In germline, CDR1 is MNHEY, CDR2 SVGEGT. CDR3 length: 14 residues. J lost 3 bases, V lost 7 bases, and 5 bases had no gene match. In DNA form, the CDR3 reads TGTGCCAGCACTCCGCGGGGGGGTACAGATACGCAGTATTTT. Its protein product is CASTPRGGTDTQYF.

As to this clonotype: This CDR3 fails to terminate in the conserved phenylalanine or tryptophan, so it likely reflects a read error. V is TRBV19 and J is TRBJ1-1; D possibly corresponds to TRBD1 (6 bases). CDR1 is LNHDA, CDR2 SQIVND, per germline (reference sequence). CDR3 length: 15 residues. Trimming shortened V by 7 bases and J by 3 bases, and 18 bases separated the two germline ends. The CDR3 nucleotides read TGTGCCAGTACGCGGGGGGCCTCCGATTACACTGAAGCTTTCTCT. Translated, it gives CASTRGASDYTEAFS.

This clonotype was seen a single time. Sequence at one end of the junction differs from germline and may be a read error. CDR3 nucleotide sequence: TGTGCCAGCGGTTTAGCACAATTCTCTGGGGCCAACGTCTTGACTTTC. Translating gives CASGLAQFSGANVLTF. V usage is TRBV6-5 and J usage is TRBJ2-6, with D maybe TRBD1 (5 bases). The length of the CDR3 is 16 residues. Germline-derived CDR1 and CDR2 are MNHEY and SVGAGI.

On this clonotype itself: One junction end does not reproduce the germline sequence, and a read error may be involved. The chain uses TRBV20-1 and TRBJ1-4; D perhaps matches TRBD1 (6 bases). This CDR3 is built from 17 residues. Germline V CDR1 and CDR2: DFQATT, SNEGSKA (reference sequence). CDR3 residues: CSASLGQGTRVGEKLLF. The DNA for the CDR3 is TGCAGTGCTAGCCTCGGGCAGGGGACCCGGGTAGGGGAAAAACTGCTTTTT.

Note on this clonotype: A much bigger clone sits one base away, suggesting this may be a read error. V gene TRBV12-3 or TRBV12-4 combines with J gene TRBJ2-1; 8 positions agree with TRBD2. The CDR3 totals 15 residues. CDR3 residues: CASRASGSNYDEQFF. Here the CDR3 DNA reads TGTGCCAGCAGGGCTAGCGGGTCTAACTACGATGAGCAGTTCTTC.

This clonotype was seen many times. The V call is TRBV10-3, the J call TRBJ2-1; 8 nucleotides agree with TRBD2. Unmatched junction bases numbered 10, after V lost 10 bases and J lost 2 bases. CDR1 is ENHRY and CDR2 is SYGVKD in the germline V gene. This CDR3 contains 15 residues. The CDR3 region is CATGGSGKTYNEQFF. The CDR3 nucleotides read TGTGCCACCGGGGGTAGCGGGAAAACCTACAATGAGCAGTTCTTC.

This clonotype was picked up many times. J is TRBJ1-1 and V is TRBV20-1; D gene ambiguous. Germline values: CDR1 DFQATT, CDR2 SNEGSKA (reference sequence). Trimming shortened V by 3 bases and J by 0 bases, and 11 bases separated the two germline ends. This CDR3 is 14 amino acids long. The CDR3 spells CSASQVRLNTEAFF. The CDR3 DNA reads TGCAGTGCTAGCCAGGTCAGGTTGAACACTGAAGCTTTCTTT.

In its sample, this clonotype was seen many times. V and J are TRBV20-1 and TRBJ2-7, with 10 bases that match TRBD1. J gave up 4 bases and V 3 bases, and 6 bases lay outside the gene matches. The germline CDR1 and CDR2 sequences are DFQATT and SNEGSKA (reference sequence). The CDR3 is 14 amino acids. As DNA, the CDR3 is TGCAGTGCTAGTCCGGGACAGGGGATTTACGAGCAGTACTTC. As protein: CSASPGQGIYEQYF.

On this clonotype: A read error may be the cause here, since a much bigger clone is one base away. This chain joins TRBV6-6 and TRBJ2-1; 9 nucleotides align to TRBD2. V lost 5 bases, J lost 7 bases, and 15 bases stayed unmatched. The length of the CDR3 is 17 residues. CDR1 MNHNY and CDR2 SVGAGI come from the germline V gene (reference sequence). DNA of the CDR3: TGTGCCAGCAGTAACGCACTGGGGGGGCGGGGGGGGAATGAGCAGTTCTTC. Protein: CASSNALGGRGGNEQFF.

Comment on this clonotype: A single base separates this from a much larger clone, so it may be a read error. This chain connects TRBV5-1 to TRBJ2-6, with unresolved D. This CDR3 contains 16 residues. Germline CDR1 and CDR2: SGHRS and YFSETQ. Trimming removed 0 bases at V and 0 bases at J, with 7 bases between. The CDR3 loop reads CASSLDSNSGANVLTF. The CDR3 DNA sequence: TGCGCCAGCAGCTTGGATTCCAACTCTGGGGCCAACGTCCTGACTTTC. The full variable domain, with the rest looked up from reference TRBV5-1 and TRBJ2-6, is KAGVTQTPRYLIKTRGQQVTLSCSPISGHRSVSWYQQTPGQGLQFLFEYFSETQRNKGNFPGRFSGRQFSNSRSEMNVSTLELGDSALYLCASSLDSNSGANVLTFGAGSRLTVL.